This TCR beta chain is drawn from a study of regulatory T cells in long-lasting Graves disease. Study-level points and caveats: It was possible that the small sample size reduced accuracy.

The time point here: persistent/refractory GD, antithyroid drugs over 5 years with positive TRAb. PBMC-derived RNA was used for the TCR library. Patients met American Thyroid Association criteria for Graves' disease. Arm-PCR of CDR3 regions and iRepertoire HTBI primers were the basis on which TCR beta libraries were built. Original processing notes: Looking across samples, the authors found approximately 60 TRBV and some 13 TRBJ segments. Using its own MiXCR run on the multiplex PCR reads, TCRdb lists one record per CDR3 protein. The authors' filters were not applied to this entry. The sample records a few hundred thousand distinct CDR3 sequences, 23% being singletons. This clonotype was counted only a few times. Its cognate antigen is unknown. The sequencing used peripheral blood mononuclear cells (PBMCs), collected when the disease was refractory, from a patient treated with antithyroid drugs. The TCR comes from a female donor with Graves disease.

The CDR3 nucleotides read TGTGCCTGGAGTGTAAGTACGGAGACCCAGTACTTC. This encodes CAWSVSTETQYF. The V call is TRBV30, the J call TRBJ2-5; unclear D gene. Trimming took 0 bases from V and 5 from J, leaving 7 bases between them. The CDR3 contains 12 residues. The germline CDR1 and CDR2 sequences are GTSNPN and SVGIG (reference sequence).